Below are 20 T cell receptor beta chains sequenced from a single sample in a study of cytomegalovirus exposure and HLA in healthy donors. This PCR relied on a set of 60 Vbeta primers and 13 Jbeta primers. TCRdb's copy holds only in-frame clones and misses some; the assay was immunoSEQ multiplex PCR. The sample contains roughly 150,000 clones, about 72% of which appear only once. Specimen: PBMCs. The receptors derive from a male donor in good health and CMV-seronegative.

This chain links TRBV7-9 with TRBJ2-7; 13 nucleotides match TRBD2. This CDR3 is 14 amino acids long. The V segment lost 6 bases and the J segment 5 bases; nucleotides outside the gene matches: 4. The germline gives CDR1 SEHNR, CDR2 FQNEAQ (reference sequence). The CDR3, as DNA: TGTGCCAGCAGGGCCGGACTAGCGGGAGACGAGCAGTACTTC. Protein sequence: CASRAGLAGDEQYF. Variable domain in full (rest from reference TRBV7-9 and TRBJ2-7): DTGVSQNPRHKITKRGQNVTFRCDPISEHNRLYWYRQTLGQGPEFLTYFQNEAQLEKSRLLSDRFSAERPKGSFSTLEIQRTEQGDSAMYLCASRAGLAGDEQYFGPGTRLTVT.

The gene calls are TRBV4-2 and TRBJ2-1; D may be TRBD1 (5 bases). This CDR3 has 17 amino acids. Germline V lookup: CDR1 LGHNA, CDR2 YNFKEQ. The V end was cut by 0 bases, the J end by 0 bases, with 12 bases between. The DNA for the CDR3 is TGTGCCAGCAGCCAAGATTCAGGGCAAAGCTCCTACAATGAGCAGTTCTTC. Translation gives CASSQDSGQSSYNEQFF.

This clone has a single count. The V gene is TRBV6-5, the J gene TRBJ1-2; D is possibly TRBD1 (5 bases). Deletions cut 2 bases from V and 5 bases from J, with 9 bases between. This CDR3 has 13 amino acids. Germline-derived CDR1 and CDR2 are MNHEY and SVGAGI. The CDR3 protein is CASSYGRDYGYTF. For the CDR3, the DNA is TGTGCCAGCAGTTACGGCAGGGATTATGGCTACACCTTC.

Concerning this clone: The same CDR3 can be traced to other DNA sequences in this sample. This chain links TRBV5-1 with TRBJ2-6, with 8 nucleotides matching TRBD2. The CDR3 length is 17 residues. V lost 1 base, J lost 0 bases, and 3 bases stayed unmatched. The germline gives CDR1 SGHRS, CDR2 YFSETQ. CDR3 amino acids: CASSLRAGDSGANVLTF. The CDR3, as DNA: TGCGCCAGCAGCTTGAGAGCGGGGGACTCTGGGGCCAACGTCCTGACTTTC.

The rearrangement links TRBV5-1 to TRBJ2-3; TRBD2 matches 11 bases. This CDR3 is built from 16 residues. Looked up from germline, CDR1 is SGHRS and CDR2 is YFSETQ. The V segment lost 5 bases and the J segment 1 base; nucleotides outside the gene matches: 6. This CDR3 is CASRESSGRGTDTQYF. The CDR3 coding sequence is TGCGCCAGCAGGGAGAGTAGCGGGAGGGGCACAGATACGCAGTATTTT.

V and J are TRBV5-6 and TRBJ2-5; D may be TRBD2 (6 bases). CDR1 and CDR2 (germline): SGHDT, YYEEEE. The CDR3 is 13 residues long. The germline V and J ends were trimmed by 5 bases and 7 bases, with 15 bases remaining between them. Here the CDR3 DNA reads TGTGCCAGCAGTCCGGCGGGACCGTCGACCCAGTACTTC. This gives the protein CASSPAGPSTQYF.

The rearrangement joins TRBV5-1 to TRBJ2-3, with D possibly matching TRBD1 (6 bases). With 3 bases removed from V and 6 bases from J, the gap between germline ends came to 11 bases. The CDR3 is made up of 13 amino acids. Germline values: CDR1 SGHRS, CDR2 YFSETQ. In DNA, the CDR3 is TGCGCCAGCAGCTCGCGACAGGCGGATACGCAGTATTTT. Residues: CASSSRQADTQYF.

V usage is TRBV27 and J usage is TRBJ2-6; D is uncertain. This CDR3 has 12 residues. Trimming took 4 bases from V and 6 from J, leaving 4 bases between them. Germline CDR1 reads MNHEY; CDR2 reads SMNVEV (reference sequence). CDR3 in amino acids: CASSSSANVLTF. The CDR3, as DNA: TGTGCCAGCAGTTCCTCGGCCAACGTCCTGACTTTC.

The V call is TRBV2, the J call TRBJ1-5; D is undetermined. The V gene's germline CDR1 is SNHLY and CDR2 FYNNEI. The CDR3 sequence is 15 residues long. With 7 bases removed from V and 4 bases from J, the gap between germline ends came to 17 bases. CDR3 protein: CASKSLGQTNQPQHF. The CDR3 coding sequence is TGTGCCAGCAAATCTCTGGGTCAGACTAATCAGCCCCAGCATTTT.

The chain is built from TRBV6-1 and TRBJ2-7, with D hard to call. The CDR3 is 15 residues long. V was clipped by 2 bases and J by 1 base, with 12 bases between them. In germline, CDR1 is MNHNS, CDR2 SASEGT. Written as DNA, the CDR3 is TGTGCCAGCAGTGAAATGGGTAGGAGTTCCTACGAGCAGTACTTC. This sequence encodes CASSEMGRSSYEQYF.

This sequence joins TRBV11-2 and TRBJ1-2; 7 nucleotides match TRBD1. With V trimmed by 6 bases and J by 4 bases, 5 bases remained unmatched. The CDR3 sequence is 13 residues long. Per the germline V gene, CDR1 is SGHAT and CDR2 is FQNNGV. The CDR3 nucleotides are TGTGCCAGCAGTTTGACAGGGACCTATGGCTACACCTTC. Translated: CASSLTGTYGYTF.

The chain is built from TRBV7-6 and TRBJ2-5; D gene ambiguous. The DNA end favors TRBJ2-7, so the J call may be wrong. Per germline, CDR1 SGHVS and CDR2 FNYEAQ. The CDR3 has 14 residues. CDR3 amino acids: CASSFGPTHYEQYF. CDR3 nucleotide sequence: TGTGCCAGCAGCTTTGGCCCGACGCACTACGAGCAGTACTTC.

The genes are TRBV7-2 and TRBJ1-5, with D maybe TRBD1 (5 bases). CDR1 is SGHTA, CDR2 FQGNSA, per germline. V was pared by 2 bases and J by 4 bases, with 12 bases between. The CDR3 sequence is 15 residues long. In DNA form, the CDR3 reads TGTGCCAGCAGCTTACCTGGACACCCTAATCAGCCCCAGCATTTT. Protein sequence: CASSLPGHPNQPQHF.

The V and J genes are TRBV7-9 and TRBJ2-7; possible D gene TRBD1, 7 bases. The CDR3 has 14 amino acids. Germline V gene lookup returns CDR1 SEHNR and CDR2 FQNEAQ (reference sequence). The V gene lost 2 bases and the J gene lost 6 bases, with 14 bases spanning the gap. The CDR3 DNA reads TGTGCCAGCAGCTTATCCAGGGGGGAGGTCGAGCAGTACTTC. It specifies CASSLSRGEVEQYF.

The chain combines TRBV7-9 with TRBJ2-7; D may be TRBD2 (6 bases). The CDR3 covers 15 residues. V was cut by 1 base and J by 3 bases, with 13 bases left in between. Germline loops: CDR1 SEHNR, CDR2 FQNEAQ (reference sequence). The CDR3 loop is CASSLVLRGSYEQYF. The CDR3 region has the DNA TGTGCCAGCAGCTTAGTATTGCGGGGAAGCTACGAGCAGTACTTC.

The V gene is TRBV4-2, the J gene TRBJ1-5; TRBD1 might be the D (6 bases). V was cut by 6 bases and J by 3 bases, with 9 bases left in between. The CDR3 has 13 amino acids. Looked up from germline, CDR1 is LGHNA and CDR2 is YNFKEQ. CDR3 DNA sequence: TGTGCCAGCAGTCCAGGGGACAATCAGCCCCAGCATTTT. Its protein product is CASSPGDNQPQHF.

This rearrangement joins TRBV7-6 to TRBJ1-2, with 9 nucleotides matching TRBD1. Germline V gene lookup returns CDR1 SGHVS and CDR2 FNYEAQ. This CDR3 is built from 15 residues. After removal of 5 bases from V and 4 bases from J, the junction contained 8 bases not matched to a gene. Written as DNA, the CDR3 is TGTGCCAGCAGCCCCGGACAGGGGACCGGCTATGGCTACACCTTC. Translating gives CASSPGQGTGYGYTF.

The CDR3 spells CASSSQREFSYNEQFF. Written as DNA, the CDR3 is TGTGCCAGCAGCTCCCAGCGGGAGTTCTCCTACAATGAGCAGTTCTTC. This rearrangement joins TRBV7-9 to TRBJ2-1; TRBD2 agrees at 8 bases. The V and J ends lost 4 bases and 0 bases, in that order; junction bases with no gene match: 5. Per the germline V gene, CDR1 is SEHNR and CDR2 is FQNEAQ (reference sequence). The CDR3 is made up of 16 amino acids. Full variable domain (rest looked up from reference TRBV7-9 and TRBJ2-1): DTGVSQNPRHKITKRGQNVTFRCDPISEHNRLYWYRQTLGQGPEFLTYFQNEAQLEKSRLLSDRFSAERPKGSFSTLEIQRTEQGDSAMYLCASSSQREFSYNEQFFGPGTRLTVL.

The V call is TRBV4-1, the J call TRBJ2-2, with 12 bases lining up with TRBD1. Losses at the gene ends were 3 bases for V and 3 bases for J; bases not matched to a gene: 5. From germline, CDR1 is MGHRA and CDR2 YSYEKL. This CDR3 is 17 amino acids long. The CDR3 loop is CASSQGQGASDTGELFF. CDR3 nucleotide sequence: TGCGCCAGCAGCCAGGGACAGGGGGCTTCGGACACCGGGGAGCTGTTTTTT.

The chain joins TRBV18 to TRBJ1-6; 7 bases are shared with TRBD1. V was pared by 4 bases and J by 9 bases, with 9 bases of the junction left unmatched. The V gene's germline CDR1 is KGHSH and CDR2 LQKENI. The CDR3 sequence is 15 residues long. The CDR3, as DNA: TGTGCCAGCTCACAGGAAAGGGGGCTGAGTTCACCCCTCCACTTT. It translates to CASSQERGLSSPLHF.